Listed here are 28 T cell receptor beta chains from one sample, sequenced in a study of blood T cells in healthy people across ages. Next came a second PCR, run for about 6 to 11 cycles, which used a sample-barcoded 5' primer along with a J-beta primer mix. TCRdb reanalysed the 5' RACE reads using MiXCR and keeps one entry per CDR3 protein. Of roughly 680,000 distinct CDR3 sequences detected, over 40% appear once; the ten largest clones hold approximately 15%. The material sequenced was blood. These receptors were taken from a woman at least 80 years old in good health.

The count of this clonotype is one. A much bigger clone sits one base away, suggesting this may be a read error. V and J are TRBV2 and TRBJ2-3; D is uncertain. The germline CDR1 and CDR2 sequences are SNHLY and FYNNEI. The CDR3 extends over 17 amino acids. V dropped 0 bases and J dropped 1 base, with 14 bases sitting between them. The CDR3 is CASSEARRASGTDTQYF. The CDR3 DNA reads TGTGCCAGCAGTGAAGCCCGAAGGGCTAGTGGCACAGATACGCAGTATTTT.

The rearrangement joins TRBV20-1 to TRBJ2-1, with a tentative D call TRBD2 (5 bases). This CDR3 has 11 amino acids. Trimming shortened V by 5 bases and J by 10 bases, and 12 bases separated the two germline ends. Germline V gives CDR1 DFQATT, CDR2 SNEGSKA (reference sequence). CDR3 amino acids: CSADYLGEQFF. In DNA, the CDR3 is TGCAGTGCTGACTACCTTGGGGAGCAGTTCTTC.

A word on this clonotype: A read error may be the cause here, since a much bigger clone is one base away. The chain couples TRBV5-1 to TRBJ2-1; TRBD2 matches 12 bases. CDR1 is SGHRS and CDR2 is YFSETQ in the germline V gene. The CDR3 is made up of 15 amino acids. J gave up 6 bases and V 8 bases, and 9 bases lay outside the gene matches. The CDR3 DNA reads TGCGCCAGTAAAGCCGGGACTAGCGGGTGCAATGAGCAGTTCTTC. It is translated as CASKAGTSGCNEQFF.

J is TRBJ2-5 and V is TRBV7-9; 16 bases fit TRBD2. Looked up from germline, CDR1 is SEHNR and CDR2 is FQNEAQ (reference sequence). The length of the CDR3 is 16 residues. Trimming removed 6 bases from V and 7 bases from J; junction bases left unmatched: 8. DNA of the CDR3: TGTGCCAGCAGTTCTCTTGGGACTAGCGGGGGGGGGACCCAGTACTTC. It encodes CASSSLGTSGGGTQYF.

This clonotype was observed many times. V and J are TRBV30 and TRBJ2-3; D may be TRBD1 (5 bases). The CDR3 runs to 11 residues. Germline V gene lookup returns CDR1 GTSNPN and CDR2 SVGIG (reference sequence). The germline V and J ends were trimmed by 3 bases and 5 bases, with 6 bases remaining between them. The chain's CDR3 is CAWRQGDTQYF. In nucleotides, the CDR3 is TGTGCCTGGAGGCAGGGAGATACGCAGTATTTT.

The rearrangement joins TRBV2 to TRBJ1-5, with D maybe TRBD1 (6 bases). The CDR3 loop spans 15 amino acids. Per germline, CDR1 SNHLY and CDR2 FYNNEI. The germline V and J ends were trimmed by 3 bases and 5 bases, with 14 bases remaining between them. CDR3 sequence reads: CASSDQGSPYQPQHF. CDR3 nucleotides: TGTGCCAGCAGTGACCAGGGGTCACCATATCAGCCCCAGCATTTT.

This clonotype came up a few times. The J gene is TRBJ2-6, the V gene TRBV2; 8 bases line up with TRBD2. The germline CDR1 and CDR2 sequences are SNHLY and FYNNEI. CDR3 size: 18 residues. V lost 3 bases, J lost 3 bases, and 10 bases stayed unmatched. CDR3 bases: TGTGCCAGCAGTGATTCGGGGGGGCGCGTCTTTGGGGCCAACGTCCTGACTTTC. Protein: CASSDSGGRVFGANVLTF.

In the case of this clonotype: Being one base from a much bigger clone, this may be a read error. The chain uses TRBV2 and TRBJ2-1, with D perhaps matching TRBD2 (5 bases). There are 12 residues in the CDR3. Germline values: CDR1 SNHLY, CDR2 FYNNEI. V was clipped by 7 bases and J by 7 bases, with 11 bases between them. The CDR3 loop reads CASMTGKNEQFF. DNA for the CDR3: TGTGCCAGCATGACCGGGAAGAATGAGCAGTTCTTC. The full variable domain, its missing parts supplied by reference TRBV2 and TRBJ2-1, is EPEVTQTPSHQVTQMGQEVILRCVPISNHLYFYWYRQILGQKVEFLVSFYNNEISEKSEIFDDQFSVERPDGSNFTLKIRSTKLEDSAMYFCASMTGKNEQFFGPGTRLTVL.

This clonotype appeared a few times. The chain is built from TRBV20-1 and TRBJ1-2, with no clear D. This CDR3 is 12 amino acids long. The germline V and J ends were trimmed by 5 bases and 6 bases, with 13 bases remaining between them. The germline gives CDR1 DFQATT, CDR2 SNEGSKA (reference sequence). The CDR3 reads CSAPYETDGYTF. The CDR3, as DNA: TGCAGTGCTCCGTATGAAACCGATGGCTACACCTTC.

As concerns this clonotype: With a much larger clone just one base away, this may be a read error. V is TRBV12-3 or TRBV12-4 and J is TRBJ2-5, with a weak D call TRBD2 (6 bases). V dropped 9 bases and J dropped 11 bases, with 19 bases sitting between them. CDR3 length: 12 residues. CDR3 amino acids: CASAGFGNEQYF. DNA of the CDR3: TGTGCCAGTGCGGGGTTTGGAAATGAGCAGTACTTC.

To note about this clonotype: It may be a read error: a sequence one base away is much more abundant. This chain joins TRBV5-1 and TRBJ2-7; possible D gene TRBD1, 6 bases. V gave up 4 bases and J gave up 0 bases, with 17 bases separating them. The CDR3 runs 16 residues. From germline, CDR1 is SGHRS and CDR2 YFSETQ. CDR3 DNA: TGCGCCAGCAGCACTATTACAGGGTCTAGCTCCTACGAGCAGTACTTC. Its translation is CASSTITGSSSYEQYF.

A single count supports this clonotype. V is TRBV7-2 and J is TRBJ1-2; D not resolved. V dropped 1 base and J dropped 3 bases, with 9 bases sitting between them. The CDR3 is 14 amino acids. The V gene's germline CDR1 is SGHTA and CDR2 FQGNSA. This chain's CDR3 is CASSLGVIDYGYTF. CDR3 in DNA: TGTGCCAGCAGCTTAGGGGTTATTGACTATGGCTACACCTTC.

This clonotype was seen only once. For the CDR3, the DNA is TGTGCCAGCAGTGCCCTGGACGGGGCGGAAGCTTTCTTT. This codes for CASSALDGAEAFF. This chain connects TRBV6-1 to TRBJ1-1; tentative D call: TRBD1 (5 bases). Germline values: CDR1 MNHNS, CDR2 SASEGT. The germline V and J ends were trimmed by 4 bases and 8 bases, with 14 bases remaining between them. The CDR3 sequence is 13 residues long.

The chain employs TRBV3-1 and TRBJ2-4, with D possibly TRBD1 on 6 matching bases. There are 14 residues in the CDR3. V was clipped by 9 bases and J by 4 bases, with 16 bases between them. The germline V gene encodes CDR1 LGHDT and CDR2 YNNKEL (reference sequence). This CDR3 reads CASSRTVLKNIQYF. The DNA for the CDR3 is TGTGCCAGTTCAAGGACAGTACTTAAAAACATTCAGTACTTC.

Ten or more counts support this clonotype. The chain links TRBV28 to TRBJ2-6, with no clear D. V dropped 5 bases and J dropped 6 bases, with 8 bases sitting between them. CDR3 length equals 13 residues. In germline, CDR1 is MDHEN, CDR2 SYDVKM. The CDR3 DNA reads TGTGCCAGCAGTACACCCGAGGCCAACGTCCTGACTTTC. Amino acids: CASSTPEANVLTF.

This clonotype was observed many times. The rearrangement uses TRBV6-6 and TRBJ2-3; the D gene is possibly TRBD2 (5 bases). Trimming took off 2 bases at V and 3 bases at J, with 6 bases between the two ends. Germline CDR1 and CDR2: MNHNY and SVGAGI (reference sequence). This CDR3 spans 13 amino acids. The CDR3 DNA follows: TGTGCCAGCAGTTACACGGGAACAGATACGCAGTATTTT. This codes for CASSYTGTDTQYF.

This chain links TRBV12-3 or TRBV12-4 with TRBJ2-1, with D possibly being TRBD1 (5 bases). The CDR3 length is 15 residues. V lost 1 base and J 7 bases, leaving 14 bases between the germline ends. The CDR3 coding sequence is TGTGCCAGCAGTTTAGTAAGGGGCCAAGGAAATGAGCAGTTCTTC. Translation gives CASSLVRGQGNEQFF.

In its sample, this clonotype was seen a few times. This chain's CDR3 is CASSLAQARPKDTQYF. In DNA form, the CDR3 reads TGTGCCAGCAGTTTAGCCCAGGCCCGTCCGAAGGATACGCAGTATTTT. The chain combines TRBV12-3 or TRBV12-4 with TRBJ2-3, with D hard to call. The CDR3 spans 16 residues. With 0 bases removed from V and 6 bases from J, the gap between germline ends came to 16 bases.

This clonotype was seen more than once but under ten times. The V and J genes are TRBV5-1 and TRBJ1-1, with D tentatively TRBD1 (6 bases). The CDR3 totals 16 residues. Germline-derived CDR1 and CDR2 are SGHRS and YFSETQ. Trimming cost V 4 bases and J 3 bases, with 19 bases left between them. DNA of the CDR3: TGCGCCAGCAGCCCTCTCGGGGGCCCGAGATACACTGAAGCTTTCTTT. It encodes CASSPLGGPRYTEAFF.

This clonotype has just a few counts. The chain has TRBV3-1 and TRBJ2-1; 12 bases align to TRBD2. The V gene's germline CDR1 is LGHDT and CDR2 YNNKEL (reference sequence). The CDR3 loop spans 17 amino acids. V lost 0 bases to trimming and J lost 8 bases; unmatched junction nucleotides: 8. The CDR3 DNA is TGTGCCAGCAGCCAAGATTTGCGACTAGCGGGAGTAGATGAGCAGTTCTTC. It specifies CASSQDLRLAGVDEQFF.

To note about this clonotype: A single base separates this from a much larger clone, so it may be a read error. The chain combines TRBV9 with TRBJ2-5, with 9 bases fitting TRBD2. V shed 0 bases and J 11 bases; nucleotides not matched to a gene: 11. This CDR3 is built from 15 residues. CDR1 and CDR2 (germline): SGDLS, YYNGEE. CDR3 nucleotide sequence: TGTGCCAGCAGCGTAGATATGACTAGCGGCAATGAGCAGTACTTC. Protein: CASSVDMTSGNEQYF.

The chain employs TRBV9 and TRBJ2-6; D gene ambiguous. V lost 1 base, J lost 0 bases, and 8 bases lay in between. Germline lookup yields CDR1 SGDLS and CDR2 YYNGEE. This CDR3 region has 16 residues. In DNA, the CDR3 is TGTGCCAGCAGCGTACGCCCGAGCTCTGGGGCCAACGTCCTGACTTTC. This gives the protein CASSVRPSSGANVLTF. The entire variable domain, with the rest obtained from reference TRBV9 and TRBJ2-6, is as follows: DSGVTQTPKHLITATGQRVTLRCSPRSGDLSVYWYQQSLDQGLQFLIQYYNGEERAKGNILERFSAQQFPDLHSELNLSSLELGDSALYFCASSVRPSSGANVLTFGAGSRLTVL.

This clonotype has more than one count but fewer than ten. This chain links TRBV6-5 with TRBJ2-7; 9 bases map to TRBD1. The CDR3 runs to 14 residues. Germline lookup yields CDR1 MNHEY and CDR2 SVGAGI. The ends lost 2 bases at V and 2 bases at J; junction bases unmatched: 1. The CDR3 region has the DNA TGTGCCAGCAGTTACCGGGACAGGGCCTACGAGCAGTACTTC. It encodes CASSYRDRAYEQYF.

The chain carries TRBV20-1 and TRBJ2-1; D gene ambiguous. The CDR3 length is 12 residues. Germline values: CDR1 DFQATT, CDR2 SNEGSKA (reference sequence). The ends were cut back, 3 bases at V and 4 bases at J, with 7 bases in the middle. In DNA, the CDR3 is TGCAGTGCTAGTTCTGGGTACAATGAGCAGTTCTTC. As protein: CSASSGYNEQFF.

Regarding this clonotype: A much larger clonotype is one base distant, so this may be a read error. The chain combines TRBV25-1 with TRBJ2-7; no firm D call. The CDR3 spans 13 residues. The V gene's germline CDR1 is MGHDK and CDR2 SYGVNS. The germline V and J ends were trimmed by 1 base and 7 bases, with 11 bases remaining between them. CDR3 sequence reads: CASSEFRTNEQYF. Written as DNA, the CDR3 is TGTGCCAGCAGTGAATTTAGGACCAATGAGCAGTACTTC.

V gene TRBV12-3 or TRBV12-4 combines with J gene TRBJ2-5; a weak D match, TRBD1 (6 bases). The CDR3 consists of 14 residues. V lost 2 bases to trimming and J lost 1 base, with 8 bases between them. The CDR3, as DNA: TGTGCCAGCAGTTTAACCAGGGGCCAAGAGACCCAGTACTTC. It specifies CASSLTRGQETQYF.

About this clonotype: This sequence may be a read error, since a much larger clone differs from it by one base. DNA of the CDR3: TGCGCCAGCAGTCGGGAGGGCGTGCAGGCGCAGTTCTTC. It translates to CASSREGVQAQFF. This chain joins TRBV5-1 and TRBJ2-1, with 8 bases lining up with TRBD2. CDR1 SGHRS and CDR2 YFSETQ come from the germline V gene. With 5 bases clipped from V and 12 bases from J, the junction kept 10 bases outside the gene matches. The CDR3 consists of 13 residues.

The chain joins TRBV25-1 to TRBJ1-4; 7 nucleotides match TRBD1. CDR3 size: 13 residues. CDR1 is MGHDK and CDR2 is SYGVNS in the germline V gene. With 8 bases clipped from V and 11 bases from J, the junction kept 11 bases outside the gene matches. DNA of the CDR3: TGTGCCAGCTCGGACAGGAGTGGAGAGAAACTGTTTTTT. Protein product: CASSDRSGEKLFF.